This TCR beta chain was retrieved from a study of blood T cell repertoires in COVID-19. Per the original data handling: It was from reference gene primer amplification that nucleated cell counts were estimated. TCRdb's copy holds only in-frame clones and misses some; the assay was immunoSEQ multiplex PCR. V and J calls and clone size follow that table, whereas D and trimming were derived from the DNA. The sample lists about 310,000 clones, about 90% occurring once. Germline values: CDR1 MDHEN, CDR2 SYDVKM. Trimming took 5 bases from V and 5 from J, leaving 18 bases between them. CDR3 length equals 15 residues.

V is TRBV28 and J is TRBJ1-2; the D gene is possibly TRBD1 (6 bases). The sequence was obtained from a woman between 45 and 65 years old who had recovered from COVID-19. Specimen: peripheral blood. CDR3: CASSPPDRHTYGYTF. CDR3 bases: TGTGCCAGCAGTCCCCCCGACAGGCATACATATGGCTACACCTTC.